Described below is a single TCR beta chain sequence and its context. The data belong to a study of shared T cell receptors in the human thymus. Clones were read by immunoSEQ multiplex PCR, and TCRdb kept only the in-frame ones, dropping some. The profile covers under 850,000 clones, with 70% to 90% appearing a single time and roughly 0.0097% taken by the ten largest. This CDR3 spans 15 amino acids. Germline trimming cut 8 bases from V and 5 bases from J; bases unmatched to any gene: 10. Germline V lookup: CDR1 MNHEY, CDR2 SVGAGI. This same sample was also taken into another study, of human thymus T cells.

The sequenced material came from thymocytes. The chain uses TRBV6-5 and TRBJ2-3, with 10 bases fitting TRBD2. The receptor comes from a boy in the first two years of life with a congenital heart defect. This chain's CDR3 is CASSTHEREGDTQYF. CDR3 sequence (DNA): TGTGCCAGCTCTACGCACGAGCGGGAGGGAGATACGCAGTATTTT.